Below, 30 T cell receptor beta chains from the same sample are listed, as sequenced in a study of blood T cell repertoires in COVID-19 (dated by TCRdb to 2018 to 2020). Library preparation was by the immunoSEQ multiplex PCR assay. Held by TCRdb, this immuneACCESS table contains in-frame sequences only and omits some clones. Under half of the omission traces to an unresolved V gene where checked; the cause of the rest is unknown. This sample is represented by some 170,000 clones; 65% to 85% of them were singletons. The ten largest account for 9.5% to 12% of the sample. Source material: peripheral blood. The receptors were sampled from a man aged 55 to 69 with active or convalescent COVID-19.

This sequence joins TRBV19 and TRBJ1-1; perhaps TRBD1 as D (5 bases). Per the germline V gene, CDR1 is LNHDA and CDR2 is SQIVND (reference sequence). The CDR3 totals 14 residues. Trimming took off 1 base at V and 4 bases at J, with 10 bases between the two ends. For the CDR3, the DNA is TGTGCCAGTAGTATAGGAGGGAGGGGCACTGAAGCTTTCTTT. Amino acids: CASSIGGRGTEAFF.

J is TRBJ2-7 and V is TRBV6-5, with TRBD2 matching 9 bases. The CDR3 length is 15 residues. Trimming removed 0 bases from V and 6 bases from J; junction bases left unmatched: 6. Germline-derived CDR1 and CDR2 are MNHEY and SVGAGI. In nucleotides, the CDR3 is TGTGCCAGCAGTTACTCTGGCGGGGGGGCTCCCGAGCAGTACTTC. Its translation: CASSYSGGGAPEQYF.

The genes are TRBV11-1 and TRBJ1-5, with 7 nucleotides matching TRBD1. The CDR3 runs 13 residues. Germline CDR1 is SGHAT and CDR2 is FQDESV (reference sequence). The ends lost 2 bases at V and 5 bases at J; junction bases unmatched: 0. The DNA for the CDR3 is TGTGCCAGCAGCTTAACAGGGGATCAGCCCCAGCATTTT. Translated: CASSLTGDQPQHF. Based on the CDR3 plus reference TRBV11-1 and TRBJ1-5, the full variable domain is EAEVAQSPRYKITEKSQAVAFWCDPISGHATLYWYRQILGQGPELLVQFQDESVVDDSQLPKDRFSAERLKGVDSTLKIQPAELGDSAMYLCASSLTGDQPQHFGDGTRLSIL.

This chain uses TRBV28 with TRBJ1-2; 9 nucleotides line up with TRBD1. The CDR3 extends over 15 amino acids. Germline-derived CDR1 and CDR2 are MDHEN and SYDVKM. Losses at the gene ends were 1 base for V and 7 bases for J; bases not matched to a gene: 7. The CDR3 protein is CASSLSGGTGSGYTF. The CDR3 DNA is TGTGCCAGCAGTTTATCTGGGGGGACAGGGTCTGGCTACACCTTC.

The genes are TRBV7-9 and TRBJ2-6; possible D gene TRBD2, 5 bases. The germline V and J ends were trimmed by 8 bases and 2 bases, with 16 bases remaining between them. The germline CDR1 and CDR2 sequences are SEHNR and FQNEAQ (reference sequence). The CDR3 spans 16 residues. The CDR3 protein is CASRREDEAGANVLTF. The DNA of the CDR3 is TGTGCCAGCCGTCGGGAAGACGAGGCTGGGGCCAACGTCCTGACTTTC.

The chain has TRBV7-9 and TRBJ2-5; 10 positions match TRBD1. The CDR3 covers 15 residues. V was clipped by 5 bases and J by 7 bases; unmatched bases: 10. Germline CDR1 reads SEHNR; CDR2 reads FQNEAQ (reference sequence). DNA of the CDR3: TGTGCCAGCAGCCCCCGGGGACAGGGGAGGGGGACCCAGTACTTC. Translated, it gives CASSPRGQGRGTQYF.

This chain joins TRBV6-1 and TRBJ2-5; 8 bases fit TRBD1. V lost 4 bases, J lost 5 bases, and 18 bases stayed unmatched. CDR3 size: 18 residues. Germline V lookup: CDR1 MNHNS, CDR2 SASEGT. The CDR3: CASSGTGSWSWGRETQYF. CDR3 bases: TGTGCCAGCAGTGGGACAGGGTCTTGGAGTTGGGGGCGTGAGACCCAGTACTTC.

The chain has TRBV7-9 and TRBJ1-3, with TRBD1 identical over 7 bases. The germline gives CDR1 SEHNR, CDR2 FQNEAQ (reference sequence). V lost 0 bases, J lost 8 bases, and 4 bases stayed unmatched. This CDR3 has 14 amino acids. The DNA of the CDR3 is TGTGCCAGCAGCTTAGCAGCAGGGGGTTACACCATATATTTT. It encodes CASSLAAGGYTIYF.

The chain is built from TRBV27 and TRBJ2-5, with 12 bases identical to TRBD1. V lost 4 bases and J lost 4; bases outside the gene matches: 7. Germline assignment: CDR1 MNHEY and CDR2 SMNVEV (reference sequence). This CDR3 region has 16 residues. The CDR3 protein is CASSSRDRGRRETQYF. CDR3 nucleotide sequence: TGTGCCAGCAGTTCCCGGGACAGGGGGCGGAGAGAGACCCAGTACTTC.

This clone was recorded once. The V call is TRBV27, the J call TRBJ2-5; TRBD2 matches 7 bases. Germline-derived CDR1 and CDR2 are MNHEY and SMNVEV (reference sequence). The CDR3 is 14 amino acids. V lost 4 bases and J lost 2; bases outside the gene matches: 4. The CDR3 DNA reads as TGTGCCAGCAGTTCCGAGCGGGGACAAGAGACCCAGTACTTC. It codes for CASSSERGQETQYF.

The chain has TRBV5-8 and TRBJ1-1; D gene ambiguous. The CDR3 is 14 residues long. V was clipped by 0 bases and J by 2 bases, with 8 bases between them. Germline V gives CDR1 SGHTS, CDR2 YDEGEE. The CDR3 loop reads CASSLGLDNTEAFF. The CDR3 bases are TGTGCCAGCAGCTTGGGCTTAGATAACACTGAAGCTTTCTTT. Combining the CDR3 with reference TRBV5-8 and TRBJ1-1 gives the whole variable domain EAGVTQSPTHLIKTRGQQATLRCSPISGHTSVYWYQQALGLGLQFLLWYDEGEERNRGNFPPRFSGRQFPNYSSELNVNALELEDSALYLCASSLGLDNTEAFFGQGTRLTVV.

This clone was seen a handful of times. The gene calls are TRBV5-1 and TRBJ1-1; possible D gene TRBD1, 6 bases. CDR1 is SGHRS and CDR2 is YFSETQ in the germline V gene. Trimming cost V 7 bases and J 1 base, with 23 bases left between them. The CDR3 sequence is 17 residues long. The CDR3: CASRGGQGFSGNTEAFF. Here the CDR3 DNA reads TGCGCCAGCCGGGGCGGCCAGGGGTTCTCGGGGAACACTGAAGCTTTCTTT.

Points on this clone: Other DNA sequences in this specimen translate into the identical CDR3. V is TRBV6-5 and J is TRBJ2-7, with a weak D call TRBD2 (6 bases). The ends were cut back, 0 bases at V and 0 bases at J, with 12 bases in the middle. The CDR3 is made up of 16 amino acids. CDR1 is MNHEY, CDR2 SVGAGI, per germline. CDR3 protein: CASSYSGSGISYEQYF. DNA of the CDR3: TGTGCCAGCAGTTACTCCGGTAGCGGTATCTCCTACGAGCAGTACTTC.

This clone appeared a few times. The gene calls are TRBV4-2 and TRBJ2-7, with a tentative D call TRBD1 (5 bases). The CDR3 sequence is 13 residues long. CDR1 and CDR2 from the germline V gene are LGHNA and YNFKEQ. V was pared by 3 bases and J by 0 bases, with 6 bases between. The CDR3: CASSHDSSYEQYF. The CDR3 DNA is TGTGCCAGCAGCCACGACAGCTCCTACGAGCAGTACTTC.

This chain joins TRBV6-5 and TRBJ1-1; 7 bases map to TRBD1. Germline loops: CDR1 MNHEY, CDR2 SVGAGI. V lost 6 bases and J lost 5; bases outside the gene matches: 9. CDR3 length: 14 amino acids. CDR3 residues: CASSVDRVRTEAFF. CDR3 sequence (DNA): TGTGCCAGCAGCGTCGACAGGGTTCGAACTGAAGCTTTCTTT.

The chain has TRBV20-1 and TRBJ1-2, with 7 nucleotides matching TRBD1. Germline values: CDR1 DFQATT, CDR2 SNEGSKA (reference sequence). The J segment lost 9 bases and the V segment lost 4 bases, leaving 2 bases of the junction unmatched. This CDR3 has 10 residues. The CDR3 region has the DNA TGCAGTGCTACAGGGGGTCGCTACACCTTC. Its protein is CSATGGRYTF.

The J gene is TRBJ2-1, the V gene TRBV9; unclear D gene. Per the germline V gene, CDR1 is SGDLS and CDR2 is YYNGEE. Trimming took off 0 bases at V and 3 bases at J, with 7 bases between the two ends. The CDR3 loop spans 14 amino acids. CDR3: CASSVDSFYNEQFF. The CDR3 coding sequence is TGTGCCAGCAGCGTAGACAGTTTCTACAATGAGCAGTTCTTC.

This clone was seen once. The chain uses TRBV14 and TRBJ1-1; 7 bases are a match to TRBD1. CDR3 length: 12 residues. The germline V gene encodes CDR1 SGHDN and CDR2 FVKESK. V lost 2 bases, J lost 11 bases, and 5 bases stayed unmatched. CDR3: CASSQQGVRAFF. CDR3 DNA: TGTGCCAGCAGCCAACAGGGGGTGCGTGCTTTCTTT. The full variable domain, its missing parts supplied by reference TRBV14 and TRBJ1-1, is EAGVTQFPSHSVIEKGQTVTLRCDPISGHDNLYWYRRVMGKEIKFLLHFVKESKQDESGMPNNRFLAERTGGTYSTLKVQPAELEDSGVYFCASSQQGVRAFFGQGTRLTVV.

This clone showed up just once. The chain joins TRBV7-2 to TRBJ2-2, with TRBD1 as a possible D gene (6 bases). Trimming stripped 6 bases from V and 5 bases from J, with 13 bases between. Looked up from germline, CDR1 is SGHTA and CDR2 is FQGNSA. This CDR3 has 14 residues. In DNA, the CDR3 is TGTGCCAGCAGGCCTTCAGGGGCGACCGGGGAGCTGTTTTTT. This gives the protein CASRPSGATGELFF.

This clone has a handful of counts. The chain combines TRBV28 with TRBJ1-6, with 9 bases lining up with TRBD1. The CDR3 has 15 residues. Losses at the gene ends were 5 bases for V and 6 bases for J; bases not matched to a gene: 5. Germline V gene lookup returns CDR1 MDHEN and CDR2 SYDVKM. CDR3 sequence: CASSPSQGANSPLHF. In DNA form, the CDR3 reads TGTGCCAGCAGTCCGTCACAGGGGGCTAATTCACCCCTCCACTTT. Together with reference TRBV28 and TRBJ1-6, the CDR3 gives the full variable domain: DVKVTQSSRYLVKRTGEKVFLECVQDMDHENMFWYRQDPGLGLRLIYFSYDVKMKEKGDIPEGYSVSREKKERFSLILESASTNQTSMYLCASSPSQGANSPLHFGNGTRLTVT.

This sequence joins TRBV5-8 and TRBJ1-5; D is uncertain. Trimming removed 7 bases from V and 2 bases from J, with 19 bases in between. Germline CDR1 reads SGHTS; CDR2 reads YDEGEE. The CDR3 has 16 residues. The CDR3 is CASYSEVGWGNQPQHF. The DNA for the CDR3 is TGTGCCAGCTACTCTGAAGTGGGCTGGGGCAATCAGCCCCAGCATTTT.

V gene TRBV2 combines with J gene TRBJ2-4; 10 bases map to TRBD1. CDR1 is SNHLY, CDR2 FYNNEI, per germline. This CDR3 spans 15 amino acids. V shed 8 bases, J shed 6 bases, and the junction held 10 bases outside the gene matches. CDR3 nucleotide sequence: TGTGCCAGCGTTGCGACAGGGGGCGGATTAAACATTCAGTACTTC. Protein: CASVATGGGLNIQYF.

The gene calls are TRBV7-9 and TRBJ2-7; D perhaps matches TRBD1 (6 bases). This CDR3 spans 14 amino acids. V lost 1 base to trimming and J lost 2 bases, with 9 bases between them. Germline V CDR1 and CDR2: SEHNR, FQNEAQ (reference sequence). The DNA for the CDR3 is TGTGCCAGCAGCTTAGAGGGGGTAGCCTACGAGCAGTACTTC. It yields the protein CASSLEGVAYEQYF.

The gene calls are TRBV5-4 and TRBJ1-2; D uncertain. This CDR3 has 14 residues. CDR1 is SGHNT, CDR2 YYREEE, per germline (reference sequence). The germline V and J ends were trimmed by 1 base and 5 bases, with 12 bases remaining between them. CDR3 protein: CASSLLATEYGYTF. CDR3 bases: TGTGCCAGCAGCTTGTTGGCCACAGAATATGGCTACACCTTC.

The gene calls are TRBV11-2 and TRBJ2-3; D perhaps matches TRBD1 (6 bases). The germline V and J ends were trimmed by 3 bases and 2 bases, with 9 bases remaining between them. The CDR3 length is 14 residues. Per the germline V gene, CDR1 is SGHAT and CDR2 is FQNNGV. The CDR3 loop is CASSFGGYTDTQYF. The CDR3 DNA reads as TGTGCCAGCAGCTTTGGGGGCTACACAGATACGCAGTATTTT.

The V gene is TRBV4-1, the J gene TRBJ2-3, with TRBD1 identical over 9 bases. Germline CDR1 MGHRA, CDR2 YSYEKL. This CDR3 region has 15 residues. J lost 5 bases, V lost 1 base, and 4 bases had no gene match. The CDR3 protein is CASSQGDRVVDTQYF. The DNA of the CDR3 is TGCGCCAGCAGCCAAGGGGACAGGGTGGTAGATACGCAGTATTTT.

J is TRBJ1-2 and V is TRBV7-9; TRBD1 aligns across 9 bases. Germline CDR1 reads SEHNR; CDR2 reads FQNEAQ (reference sequence). This CDR3 is built from 14 residues. Germline trimming cut 6 bases from V and 8 bases from J; bases unmatched to any gene: 10. CDR3 in DNA: TGTGCCAGCAGGCAACAGGGGGCACCATCCGGCTACACCTTC. Its translation is CASRQQGAPSGYTF.

The chain uses TRBV5-1 and TRBJ1-3; 8 nucleotides align to TRBD1. Germline CDR1 and CDR2: SGHRS and YFSETQ. The CDR3 covers 15 residues. The V segment lost 2 bases and the J segment 0 bases; nucleotides outside the gene matches: 1. The CDR3 nucleotides are TGCGCCAGCAGCTTCGGACAGGGCTCTGGAAACACCATATATTTT. Its protein is CASSFGQGSGNTIYF.

The chain has TRBV7-2 and TRBJ2-2; D may be TRBD2 (5 bases). Per germline, CDR1 SGHTA and CDR2 FQGNSA. The CDR3 sequence is 14 residues long. The V gene lost 6 bases and the J gene lost 3 bases, with 11 bases spanning the gap. CDR3 protein: CASSRGLDTGELFF. CDR3 nucleotide sequence: TGTGCCAGCAGTCGGGGTTTAGACACCGGGGAGCTGTTTTTT.

This chain uses TRBV19 with TRBJ1-2; D unclear. The CDR3 has 14 amino acids. The germline gives CDR1 LNHDA, CDR2 SQIVND (reference sequence). The V end lost 3 bases, the J end lost 4 bases, and 12 bases lay between the germline ends. CDR3 sequence (DNA): TGTGCCAGTAGTATTTTCGGTTTCGGCTATGGCTACACCTTC. This sequence encodes CASSIFGFGYGYTF.